This TCR beta chain came from a study of cytomegalovirus exposure and HLA in healthy donors. The primer mix had 60 Vbeta and 13 Jbeta primers. Data came from immunoSEQ multiplex PCR; TCRdb stores just in-frame clones and leaves some out. In the table there are some 150,000 clones, around 80% of which are singletons. Germline values: CDR1 GTSNPN, CDR2 SVGIG (reference sequence). This CDR3 is 16 amino acids long. V was pared by 0 bases and J by 2 bases, with 6 bases of the junction left unmatched. General study results and limits: Sequences of the TCR beta chain were said to predict the HLA-A and HLA-B alleles of most subjects accurately. It was shown in a later analysis that HLA-associated TCR beta chains were more clonally expanded than other, equally common chains.

Whereas donors were nominally healthy upon sampling, unrecorded immune exposures were probable. For this clone: The antigen is undetermined.

The sample was PBMCs. The sequence came from a woman aged 50 to 60 in good health and CMV-seropositive. This chain links TRBV30 with TRBJ1-3; TRBD1 matches 8 bases. This CDR3 is CAWSVSRDRTGNTIYF. In DNA, the CDR3 is TGTGCCTGGAGTGTGTCTCGGGACAGGACTGGAAACACCATATATTTT.